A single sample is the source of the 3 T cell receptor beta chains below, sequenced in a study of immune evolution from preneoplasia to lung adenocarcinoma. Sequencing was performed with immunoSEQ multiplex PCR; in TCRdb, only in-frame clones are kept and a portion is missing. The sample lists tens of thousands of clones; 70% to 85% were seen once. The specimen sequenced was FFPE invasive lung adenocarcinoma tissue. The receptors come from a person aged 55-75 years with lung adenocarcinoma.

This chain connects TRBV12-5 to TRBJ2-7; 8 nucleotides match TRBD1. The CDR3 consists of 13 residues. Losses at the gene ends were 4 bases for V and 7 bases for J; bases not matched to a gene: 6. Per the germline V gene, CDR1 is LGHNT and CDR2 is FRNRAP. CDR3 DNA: TGTGCTAGTGGTTCGGACAGGGCGCGGGAGCAGTACTTC. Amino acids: CASGSDRAREQYF.

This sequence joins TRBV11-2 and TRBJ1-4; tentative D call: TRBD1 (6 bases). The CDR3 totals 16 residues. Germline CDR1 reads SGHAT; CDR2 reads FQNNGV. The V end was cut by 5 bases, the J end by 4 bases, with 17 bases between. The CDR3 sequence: CASSRSRGQSNEKLFF. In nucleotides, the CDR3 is TGTGCCAGCAGCCGTTCCCGAGGACAGAGTAATGAAAAACTGTTTTTT. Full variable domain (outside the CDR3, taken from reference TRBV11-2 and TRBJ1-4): EAGVAQSPRYKIIEKRQSVAFWCNPISGHATLYWYQQILGQGPKLLIQFQNNGVVDDSQLPKDRFSAERLKGVDSTLKIQPAKLEDSAVYLCASSRSRGQSNEKLFFGSGTQLSVL.

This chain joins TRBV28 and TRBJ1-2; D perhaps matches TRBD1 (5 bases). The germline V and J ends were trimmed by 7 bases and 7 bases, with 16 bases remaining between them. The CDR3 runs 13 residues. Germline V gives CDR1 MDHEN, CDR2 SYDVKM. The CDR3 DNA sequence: TGTGCCAGCATGGGAGGGGTGGGTAGTGGCTACACCTTC. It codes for CASMGGVGSGYTF.